Included here is one T cell receptor beta chain sequence, with context. Its target antigen remains unknown. Base qualities were left out, and no much larger clone turns up one base away. The TCR beta chain CDR3 region was sequenced with the immunoSEQ assay. Regarding the original processing steps: For each specimen, T-cell fraction, clonal dominance and maximum TCR clone frequency were calculated. TCRdb stores this immuneACCESS table with in-frame sequences only. Part of the clones is absent; in the studies checked, under half of the shortfall reflects unresolved V genes, and no reason is known for the rest. V and J calls and clone size come straight from that table; D and trimming were deduced from the DNA. The sample table contains approximately 9,800 clones; only one count was recorded for about 61% of them. The ten largest clonotypes hold under 35% of the sample. This specimen belongs to a study of T cell repertoires in urothelial bladder cancer (dated by TCRdb to about 2019). In terms of the full investigation: Of the roughly 12 resected lesions, three were clinical stage cT0, three were cTa, three were cT1, and three were cT2 or greater. More than nine resected bladder lesions, consisting of urothelial carcinoma (UC+) and benign (UC-) specimens, were examined. The study compared clonality of the TCR repertoire in bladder tumors against clonality in benign bladder inflammation. Approximately twelve patients with bladder lesions who were undergoing transurethral resection were prospectively identified.

Specimens of bladder lesions were obtained during transurethral resection and kept at -80C. From bladder specimens obtained at transurethral resection, DNA was extracted. The germline V gene specifies MDHEN as CDR1 and SYDVKM as CDR2. The CDR3 has 15 amino acids, counting the end cysteine and phenylalanine. The CDR3 DNA has 45 bases and is translated from base 1. V is clipped by 3 bases and J by 5 bases, and the sequence between their germline boundaries is 14 bases long. Broader findings and caveats from the paper: A single T-cell clone reached up to 17% of infiltrating lymphocytes in carcinoma specimens, compared with approximately 1.9% in benign specimens. Fewer T cells were found in urothelial carcinoma specimens than in benign specimens, with medians of about 5,800 and 28,000, respectively. A median tumor infiltrating lymphocyte percentage of around 1.9% was observed in carcinoma specimens, compared with roughly 12% in benign specimens.

Sequencing was carried out using tumor-infiltrating cells from bladder cancer. This sequence uses TRBV28 and TRBJ2-1, with the D gene not confidently named. This TCR was recovered from a human donor with urothelial carcinoma. The DNA sequence is given as TGTGCCAGCAGTTTCACAACCCGCCTACACAATGAGCAGTTCTTC. Translated, it gives CASSFTTRLHNEQFF.